The sequence of this T cell receptor beta chain was determined in a study of shared T cell receptors in the human thymus. Sequencing was performed with immunoSEQ multiplex PCR; in TCRdb, only in-frame clones are kept and a portion is missing. The sample includes about 610,000 clones, 85% to 90% of them seen just once. This sample was shared with a second study, whose subject was human thymus T cells. This second report adds: The people who donated were healthy Finnish babies having corrective surgery for congenital heart defects. The thymus tissue came from resections taken during corrective heart surgery. Among thymic and blood repertoires, usage of V and J genes appeared biased. Overlap was high between thymic repertoires from unrelated individuals, as reported in related research.

The sequence came from a boy in the first two years of life with a congenital heart defect. The sample comprised thymocytes.

CDR3 amino acids: CAIGGWSPYEQYF. The CDR3, as DNA: TGTGCCATCGGGGGTTGGTCCCCCTACGAGCAGTACTTC. This sequence joins TRBV6-1 and TRBJ2-7; D perhaps matches TRBD2 (6 bases). V was pared by 10 bases and J by 2 bases, with 15 bases between. CDR1 and CDR2 (germline): MNHNS, SASEGT. The CDR3 covers 13 residues.